This T cell receptor beta chain appears in the sequencing data of a study of vaccination and CD4 T cells after COVID-19. As for the study in general: Of the convalescent patients, who were SARS-CoV-2 positive by nasal swab PCR, some ten had mild and one severe disease.

The treatment here: roughly 10-day PBMC culture with coronavirus spike peptide pools or control peptides (ViraFEST assay). Once peptide pools had expanded antigen-specific T cells, ViraFEST sequenced TCRs. The Oncomine TCR Beta short-read assay sequenced DNA from cultured CD4+ T cells. Via MiXCR, TCRdb re-called the PCR reads, giving one row per CDR3 protein. The sample has about 14,000 distinct CDR3 sequences, around 53% seen once; the top ten hold about 9.4%. Only a few counts were recorded for this clonotype. The antigen remains unidentified. Germline lookup yields CDR1 LNHDA and CDR2 SQIVND (reference sequence). The CDR3 has 14 residues. V lost 2 bases and J 4 bases, leaving 11 bases between the germline ends.

The TCR originated in a human donor who had recovered from COVID-19. The sequences come from CD4+ T cells from blood, cultured in vitro, collected before SARS-CoV-2 vaccination. The V and J genes are TRBV19 and TRBJ1-1; no definite D call. CDR3 in amino acids: CASSIRAEVTEAFF. Here the CDR3 DNA reads TGTGCCAGTAGTATACGGGCAGAAGTCACTGAAGCTTTCTTT.